These T cell receptor beta chains were read from a single sample in a study of T cells in Graves' hyperthyroidism and ophthalmopathy. MiXCR, run by TCRdb on the multiplex PCR reads, gives a single entry per CDR3 protein. Of 390,000 or so distinct CDR3 sequences listed, 14% to 15% are singletons. Input material: blood. These receptor sequences come from a young man with Graves' ophthalmopathy. The CDR3 runs from the conserved cysteine through the conserved F or W. A D gene is named only where the DNA matches it firmly. Expanded clones are given a class, and other clones once, few, many or no size at all.

TGTGCCAGCAGCTTATGGAGGGGGACTGAGTGGGGTGAAACTTTCTTT	CASSLWRGTEWGETFF	NA	TRBV7-9	TRBJ1-1	few
TGTGCCAGCAGCTCCCCGCAGCTCCAAGAGACCCAGTACTTC	CASSSPQLQETQYF	NA	TRBV11-2	TRBJ2-5	many
TGCGCCAGCAGCAGGACCGGGACATTGAACACTGAAGCTTTCTTT	CASSRTGTLNTEAFF	NA	TRBV5-1	TRBJ1-1	many
TGCGCCAGCAGCCAAGGGGGAGGGGGCTATGGCTACACCTTC	CASSQGGGGYGYTF	NA	TRBV4-1	TRBJ1-2	NA
TGCAGCGTTGTTTCGGCGGGTAGAAACACCGGGGAGCTGTTTTTT	CSVVSAGRNTGELFF	NA	TRBV29-1	TRBJ2-2	NA
TGTGCCAGCTCAACTACAGAGCAGATAAGAAACACCATATATTTT	CASSTTEQIRNTIYF	NA	TRBV18	TRBJ1-3	many
TGTGCCTGGAGTGAAGACAGGGGTTCGACTAATGAAAAACTGTTTTTT	CAWSEDRGSTNEKLFF	TRBD1	TRBV30	TRBJ1-4	NA
TGCGCCAGCAGCTTGGAATCAGCTAGGGGCGAGCAGTACTTC	CASSLESARGEQYF	NA	TRBV5-1	TRBJ2-7	many
TGTGCCAGCAGCTTATCGGACGGCCGTCTCGCCGGGGAGCTGTTTTTT	CASSLSDGRLAGELFF	NA	TRBV9	TRBJ2-2	few
TGTGCCAGCAAGACCGGGACAGCGTCCTACGAGCAGTACTTC	CASKTGTASYEQYF	TRBD1	TRBV6-1	TRBJ2-7	many
TGTGCCAGCTTGTCGCCCGCGACAGAAGTATCGGGAGGCTACACCTTC	CASLSPATEVSGGYTF	NA	TRBV6-1	TRBJ1-2	NA
TGCAGTGCTAAGGAACAAAGCTATAATTCACCCCTCCACTTT	CSAKEQSYNSPLHF	NA	TRBV20-1	TRBJ1-6	many
TGTGCCACCACCTTCCCACAGGGGCCCTACGAGCAGTACTTC	CATTFPQGPYEQYF	TRBD1	TRBV24-1	TRBJ2-7	few
TGTGCCAGCAGTTCAACTAGCGTAAACTTCTACGAGCAGTACTTC	CASSSTSVNFYEQYF	TRBD2	TRBV12-3/TRBV12-4	TRBJ2-7	many
TGTGCCAGCAGCCAACGGAACACAGATACGCAGTATTTT	CASSQRNTDTQYF	NA	TRBV3-1	TRBJ2-3	many
TGTGCCAGCAGGGCAACAGGGTTCTCCTACGAGCAGTACTTC	CASRATGFSYEQYF	NA	TRBV2	TRBJ2-7	many
TGTGCCACCTCCAAGGGGGGCAGGGGATTCCTGAACACTGAAGCTTTCTTT	CATSKGGRGFLNTEAFF	NA	TRBV27	TRBJ1-1	NA
TGTGCCAGCAGTTCGGGGTCCCGGGACAGAGTAGAAAAACTGTTTTTT	CASSSGSRDRVEKLFF	TRBD1	TRBV13	TRBJ1-4	NA
TGTGCCAGCGGGGGGCGTTACATTGCCCGCCAAGAGACCCAGTACTTC	CASGGRYIARQETQYF	NA	TRBV6-2/TRBV6-3	TRBJ2-5	many
TGTGCCAGCTCACCACCTTCGGGGATCAATGAGCAGTTCTTC	CASSPPSGINEQFF	NA	TRBV18	TRBJ2-1	many
TGTGCCACCAGCAGAGATATGGGAAGGACAGGGATGATAAACATTCAGTACTTC	CATSRDMGRTGMINIQYF	TRBD1	TRBV15	TRBJ2-4	many
TGTGCCACCAGTGAGGGTAGCGGGGGCACAGATACGCAGTATTTT	CATSEGSGGTDTQYF	TRBD2	TRBV24-1	TRBJ2-3	NA
TGTGCCACCAGCAGAGATGGGGGACAGGGGGATGAAAAACTGTTTTTT	CATSRDGGQGDEKLFF	TRBD1	TRBV15	TRBJ1-4	few
TGTGCCAGCAGTTATGATTCACCCCTCCACTTT	CASSYDSPLHF	NA	TRBV6-1	TRBJ1-6	few
TGTGCCAGCAGCAAAGGAAACACCATATATTTT	CASSKGNTIYF	NA	TRBV7-9	TRBJ1-3	NA
TGTGCCAGCAGCTTGAGTTTCCAGGGAATCTACGAGCAGTACTTC	CASSLSFQGIYEQYF	NA	TRBV5-6	TRBJ2-7	few
TGCGCCAGCAGCTTGACCCTCCGGGGGCCTGAAGCTTTCTTT	CASSLTLRGPEAFF	NA	TRBV5-1	TRBJ1-1	few
TGTGCCAGCAGCTCACAGGGGTGGGAGCAGTTCTTC	CASSSQGWEQFF	TRBD1	TRBV7-9	TRBJ2-1	many
TGTGCCAGCAGTTGGACAGGGGAAGCCCAAAACATTCAGTACTTC	CASSWTGEAQNIQYF	TRBD1	TRBV12-3/TRBV12-4	TRBJ2-4	many
TGCGCCAGCAGCCCCCGTACGGATAATGAGCAGTTCTTC	CASSPRTDNEQFF	NA	TRBV4-1	TRBJ2-1	few
TGTGCCAGCAGCTTAACAGGCGGACTAAACACCGGGGAGCTGTTTTTT	CASSLTGGLNTGELFF	NA	TRBV7-9	TRBJ2-2	NA
TGTGCCAGCAGCCAACTCCCTCTTGCTAGCGGATACGAGCAGTACTTC	CASSQLPLASGYEQYF	TRBD2	TRBV3-1	TRBJ2-7	few
TGTGCCAGCAGCCCCGAAGGGGGACTAGGAAACAATGAGCAGTTCTTC	CASSPEGGLGNNEQFF	TRBD2	TRBV7-3	TRBJ2-1	few
TGCGCCAGCAGCCAAGGAGCCCTAGCGGGAGTAGCCAGCACAGATACGCAGTATTTT	CASSQGALAGVASTDTQYF	TRBD2	TRBV4-1	TRBJ2-3	many
TGTGCCAGTAGTTGGGGGGATAGTAGCAATCAGCCCCAGCATTTT	CASSWGDSSNQPQHF	NA	TRBV19	TRBJ1-5	NA
TGTGCCAGCAGTCTGACTAGCGGGGGGGACAATGAGCAGTTCTTC	CASSLTSGGDNEQFF	TRBD2	TRBV27	TRBJ2-1	many